The 21 T cell receptor beta chains listed next were all sequenced from one sample in a study of blood T cells in healthy people across ages. Together with a sample-barcoded 5' primer, a J-beta primer mix was included in a second PCR lasting about 7 to 12 cycles. MiXCR, applied by TCRdb to the 5' RACE reads, yields one record per CDR3 protein. The sample carries around 790,000 distinct CDR3 sequences, around 42% recorded once. Sequenced material: blood. The receptors derive from a man between 60 and 75 years old in good health.

The J gene is TRBJ2-1, the V gene TRBV7-9; D tentatively fits TRBD1 or TRBD2 (6 bases each). CDR3 size: 14 residues. Germline V gene sequence: CDR1 SEHNR, CDR2 FQNEAQ (reference sequence). The ends were cut back, 10 bases at V and 3 bases at J, with 16 bases in the middle. The CDR3 protein is CATLTGAFYNEQFF. The CDR3 coding sequence is TGTGCCACGTTAACGGGGGCCTTCTACAATGAGCAGTTCTTC.

This chain connects TRBV11-3 to TRBJ2-1, with D perhaps TRBD1 (6 bases). V was trimmed by 5 bases and J by 6 bases, leaving 11 bases between them. CDR3 length: 13 amino acids. The germline CDR1 and CDR2 sequences are SGHNT and YENEEA. CDR3 loop: CASSVPQGNEQFF. CDR3 DNA: TGTGCCAGCAGCGTACCACAGGGCAATGAGCAGTTCTTC.

The rearrangement uses TRBV5-6 and TRBJ2-3; no reliable D call. CDR1 is SGHDT and CDR2 is YYEEEE in the germline V gene. The V gene lost 10 bases and the J gene lost 2 bases, with 17 bases spanning the gap. This CDR3 contains 14 residues. CDR3: CAGEPGTNTDTQYF. CDR3 DNA sequence: TGTGCCGGCGAGCCAGGAACCAACACAGATACGCAGTATTTT.

This rearrangement joins TRBV20-1 to TRBJ1-1; 7 bases are shared with TRBD1. The CDR3 contains 14 residues. Per germline, CDR1 DFQATT and CDR2 SNEGSKA (reference sequence). With 1 base clipped from V and 3 bases from J, the junction kept 5 bases outside the gene matches. CDR3 amino acids: CSARVTGIDTEAFF. As DNA, the CDR3 is TGCAGTGCTAGAGTGACAGGGATCGACACTGAAGCTTTCTTT.

This clonotype was observed many times. The chain links TRBV7-3 to TRBJ2-5; D is uncertain. The V end was cut by 3 bases, the J end by 5 bases, with 13 bases between. CDR1 is SGHTA and CDR2 is FQGTGA in the germline V gene. The CDR3 sequence is 14 residues long. The CDR3 DNA reads TGTGCCAGCAGCTTTGGCGGACCCCGGGAGACCCAGTACTTC. Translation gives CASSFGGPRETQYF.

The rearrangement uses TRBV7-2 and TRBJ1-1; the D is unclear. Germline lookup yields CDR1 SGHTA and CDR2 FQGNSA. The CDR3 sequence is 18 residues long. Trimming shortened V by 4 bases and J by 0 bases, and 21 bases separated the two germline ends. The CDR3 protein is CASSSVGDVWEMNTEAFF. The DNA of the CDR3 is TGTGCCAGCAGCTCAGTCGGGGATGTCTGGGAAATGAACACTGAAGCTTTCTTT.

The V and J genes are TRBV25-1 and TRBJ1-2; 7 positions agree with TRBD1. Trimming at V came to 5 bases and at J to 8 bases, leaving 8 bases not matched to a gene. Germline V gene sequence: CDR1 MGHDK, CDR2 SYGVNS. CDR3 size: 13 residues. In nucleotides, the CDR3 is TGTGCCAGCAGTCAGGGGGTCCGTGAAGGCTACACCTTC. Translated: CASSQGVREGYTF.

V and J are TRBV30 and TRBJ2-7, with D possibly being TRBD1 (6 bases). Trimming pared 4 bases from V and 0 bases from J, leaving 10 bases between. Germline V gives CDR1 GTSNPN, CDR2 SVGIG (reference sequence). This CDR3 has 13 amino acids. The CDR3 loop reads CAWTDRLSYEQYF. CDR3 in DNA: TGTGCCTGGACGGACAGACTCTCCTACGAGCAGTACTTC.

This rearrangement joins TRBV20-1 to TRBJ2-5, with D perhaps being TRBD1 or TRBD2 (5 bases each). This CDR3 is 15 amino acids long. Trimming left V 3 bases short and J 2 bases short, with 16 bases between. Looked up from germline, CDR1 is DFQATT and CDR2 is SNEGSKA (reference sequence). The CDR3 bases are TGCAGTGCTAGGGCGAAATGGGGACGGCAAGAGACCCAGTACTTC. Translation gives CSARAKWGRQETQYF.

The V gene is TRBV12-3 or TRBV12-4, the J gene TRBJ1-2; 7 bases match TRBD1. The CDR3 loop spans 14 amino acids. V trimming: 5 bases; J trimming: 7 bases; junction bases outside the gene matches: 10. CDR3 sequence: CASSRQGGSGGYTF. For the CDR3, the DNA is TGTGCCAGCAGTAGACAGGGAGGCTCAGGTGGCTACACCTTC.

The chain recombines TRBV4-3 with TRBJ2-3, with D hard to call. Germline CDR1 and CDR2: LGHNA and YSLEER. This CDR3 comprises 16 residues. Trimming took off 0 bases at V and 0 bases at J, with 10 bases between the two ends. CDR3 DNA: TGCGCCAGCAGCCAAGACGCCAGATACAGCACAGATACGCAGTATTTT. Translating it yields CASSQDARYSTDTQYF.

This clonotype was picked up many times. The chain carries TRBV28 and TRBJ2-5; D gene ambiguous. Judging by the DNA end, TRBJ2-7 fits better; the J call may be wrong. Germline V gene data show CDR1 as MDHEN and CDR2 as SYDVKM. The CDR3 covers 11 residues. The CDR3 DNA is TGTGCCAGCAGTCCCCGCGGCGAGCAGTACTTC. This gives the protein CASSPRGEQYF.

CDR3 nucleotide sequence: TGTGCCACAGGGGACAATGAGCAGTTCTTC. The encoded protein is CATGDNEQFF. This chain uses TRBV7-9 with TRBJ2-1; D is perhaps TRBD1 (6 bases). With 10 bases removed from V and 5 bases from J, the gap between germline ends came to 6 bases. This CDR3 has 10 amino acids. Looked up from germline, CDR1 is SEHNR and CDR2 is FQNEAQ (reference sequence).

The V gene is TRBV12-3 or TRBV12-4, the J gene TRBJ2-3; possibly TRBD2 for D (7 bases). The V gene lost 5 bases and the J gene lost 2 bases, with 17 bases spanning the gap. The CDR3 consists of 16 residues. The DNA for the CDR3 is TGTGCCAGCAGTCCCCGGCGGGGGCTCTTCACAGATACGCAGTATTTT. Amino acid sequence: CASSPRRGLFTDTQYF.

This clonotype was counted at least ten times. V gene TRBV5-1 combines with J gene TRBJ2-3; D may be TRBD1 or TRBD2 (5 bases each). V was shortened by 8 bases and J by 2 bases, with 18 bases between the two germline ends. There are 15 residues in the CDR3. Per germline, CDR1 SGHRS and CDR2 YFSETQ. The DNA of the CDR3 is TGCGCCAGTCGAAGGGACGGAGGTTCCACAGATACGCAGTATTTT. Its translation is CASRRDGGSTDTQYF.

The chain carries TRBV2 and TRBJ1-4; the D gene is possibly TRBD1 (5 bases). This CDR3 has 16 amino acids. Germline CDR1 SNHLY, CDR2 FYNNEI. V gave up 3 bases and J gave up 5 bases, with 16 bases separating them. CDR3 sequence: CASSDGRGTLNEKLFF. For the CDR3, the DNA is TGTGCCAGCAGTGATGGAAGAGGGACCCTAAATGAAAAACTGTTTTTT.

The V and J genes are TRBV7-2 and TRBJ1-2; TRBD1 agrees at 8 bases. CDR3 length: 16 amino acids. Germline CDR1 and CDR2: SGHTA and FQGNSA. The junction had 10 bases not matched to a gene; V was cut back by 5 bases and J by 2 bases. CDR3 bases: TGTGCCAGCAGCCCTACGGGTCAGGGGGCAAACTATGGCTACACCTTC. Its translation is CASSPTGQGANYGYTF. Using reference TRBV7-2 and TRBJ1-2 for the parts outside the CDR3, the full variable domain is GAGVSQSPSNKVTEKGKDVELRCDPISGHTALYWYRQSLGQGLEFLIYFQGNSAPDKSGLPSDRFSAERTGGSVSTLTIQRTQQEDSAVYLCASSPTGQGANYGYTFGSGTRLTVV.

The CDR3 protein is CASSKTGTGGGYTF. The DNA of the CDR3 is TGTGCCAGCAGTAAGACAGGAACTGGGGGTGGCTACACCTTC. The chain combines TRBV6-5 with TRBJ1-2; D is perhaps TRBD1 (6 bases). The CDR3 consists of 14 residues. Germline V CDR1 and CDR2: MNHEY, SVGAGI. V was pared by 5 bases and J by 7 bases, with 17 bases between.

This chain uses TRBV15 with TRBJ1-5; 7 nucleotides agree with TRBD1. Germline assignment: CDR1 LNHNV and CDR2 YYDKDF (reference sequence). The trim removed 5 bases at V and 5 bases at J, leaving 9 bases unmatched. This CDR3 region has 15 residues. The CDR3 DNA follows: TGTGCCACCAGCTCTCCGGACAGGACCTATCAGCCCCAGCATTTT. This encodes CATSSPDRTYQPQHF.

The V call is TRBV10-3, the J call TRBJ2-3; D is ambiguous. The CDR3 sequence is 12 residues long. Germline-derived CDR1 and CDR2 are ENHRY and SYGVKD. V lost 0 bases, J lost 5 bases, and 3 bases lay in between. For the CDR3, the DNA is TGTGCCATCAGTGAGTCGGGAGATACGCAGTATTTT. Translating gives CAISESGDTQYF.

There are a few counts of this clonotype. The chain couples TRBV4-1 to TRBJ1-5, with TRBD1 as a possible D gene (6 bases). The CDR3 totals 14 residues. CDR1 is MGHRA and CDR2 is YSYEKL in the germline V gene. Trimming left V 2 bases short and J 7 bases short, with 12 bases between. The CDR3 sequence: CASSQTDRPQPQHF. CDR3 nucleotide sequence: TGCGCCAGCAGCCAAACCGACAGGCCGCAGCCCCAGCATTTT.